This section outlines one TCR beta chain sequence together with its context. There are a few counts of this clone. Its specific antigen is unknown. The record has no base qualities; no much larger clone is one base away. The CDR3 regions of human TCRbeta chains were analyzed by immunosequencing. The study's own analysis went as follows. TCRs in the repertoires were compared against a reference library of SARS-CoV-2-specific TCRs that had been generated with the MIRA antigen-specificity platform. Breadth was defined as the fraction of unique TCRs that were SARS-CoV-2-associated. Depth was defined as the fraction of total T cells that were SARS-CoV-2-associated. Using the MIRA data, each spike-specific TCR was mapped to the spike region that the TCR reacts to and placed in a CD4 or CD8 class. Log10-transformed breadth and depth values were compared by one-way ANOVA with Sidak's multiple comparisons tests. TCRdb took over this immuneACCESS table, retaining in-frame rearrangements with V and J assigned. Such tables are incomplete; in checked studies, under half of the missing clones stem from an unresolved V gene, and the remainder is unexplained. Clonal size and the V and J genes are those of that table, whereas D and trimming came from the DNA. This sample gives about 99,000 clones in total; around 94% of them show up just once. The ten largest account for 12% of the sample.

These data are taken from a study of T cell responses to AZD1222 COVID-19 vaccine listed by TCRdb under 2021. Turning to the overall study: AZD1222 recipients given second doses at about 4 weeks or at about 12 weeks were pooled, since spike-specific TCR depth and breadth were not found to differ between the two schedules. A total of around 240 trial participants underwent TCR sequencing, of whom 200 to 220 had received two doses of AZD1222 and around 25 had received two doses of the MenACWY control vaccine. Trial participants were enrolled by age into 18-55, 56-69 and 70-plus year subgroups, with roughly 160, 29 and 62 TCR-sequenced participants respectively.

Including the terminal cysteine and phenylalanine, the CDR3 comprises 16 residues. Only the CDR3 DNA stays, 48 bases, in frame from base 1. V loses 0 bases, J loses 1 base, and the germline ends lie 15 bases apart. CDR1 SQVTM and CDR2 ANQGSEA were looked up in the germline V gene. On the study overall, not on this receptor specifically: Spike-specific TCR breadth and depth rose significantly after two AZD1222 doses compared with day 0 and with MenACWY recipients. The 56-69-year group was small, and its depth increase did not reach significance, likely because of low power. Conclusions about previously exposed vaccinees are limited because only five to seven AZD1222 recipients were SARS-CoV-2 seropositive at baseline. CD4 TCRs associated with the vaccine covered the entire spike protein, and the dominant responses were in regions 160-218 and 743-854. Most participants were white British and females outnumbered males, and the authors suggested that clonal diversity may have been underestimated. No day 14 peak-response samples were available, so repertoires were characterized only after the peak T cell response. Epitopes outside the regions mutated in the B.1.351 and B.1.1.7 variants were reportedly recognized by nearly half of the unique spike-specific TCRs.

Sample time point, as interpreted from the label and publication: baseline before first vaccination. The vaccinee samples were drawn from two UK trials, COV001 and COV002, one of which was a single-blind randomized controlled phase 2/3 trial testing AZD1222 (ChAdOx1 nCoV-19) in healthy adults. For TCRbeta chain sequencing, PBMC samples were collected from trial participants at day 0 and at day 28 after the second dose. Material: peripheral blood, obtained on day 0 of AZD1222 vaccination. This TCR came from an adult in good health. The V gene is TRBV29-1 and the J gene is TRBJ1-1, with the D gene too uncertain to name. CDR3 sequence: CSVEEPPQISNTEAFF. The sequenced DNA is TGCAGCGTTGAAGAGCCCCCCCAGATCTCGAACACTGAAGCTTTCTTT.